These 6 T cell receptor beta chains share one sample of origin, sequenced in a study of CD8+ T cells in alopecia areata. Extraction of RNA preceded its reverse transcription into cDNA, which served as the sequencing template. Some clones are missing from TCRdb's copy, which holds only in-frame ones; the method was immunoSEQ multiplex PCR. The record shows some 110,000 clones for this sample, with no singletons present. Sequencing used lesional skin. The receptors stem from a C3H/HeJ mouse with alopecia areata. This line is of MHC haplotype H2-k.

Only a few counts were recorded for this clone. The listed genes are named as in mouse. The CDR3 goes on 4 residues after the read ends, and that part is filled in from the germline J gene. At the DNA level, this CDR3 is encoded by other sequences in the same sample as well. The rearrangement links TRBV13-3 to TRBJ2-4; 7 bases are a match to TRBD2. J was trimmed by 3 bases and V by 0 bases; bases with no gene match: 4. The CDR3 loop spans 15 amino acids. The V gene's germline CDR1 is NNHDY and CDR2 SYVADS. The CDR3 DNA, read in part, is TGTGCCAGCAGTGATGCGGGGGGGGGACAAAAC. This translates into CASSDAGGGQN. The entire CDR3 sequence reads CASSDAGGGQNTLYF.

About this clone: The genes are named according to mouse. The sequence runs out 4 residues before the end of the CDR3; the remainder is reconstructed from the germline J gene. The V call is TRBV13-1, the J call TRBJ2-3, with D possibly TRBD1 on 6 matching bases. Deletions cut 5 bases from V and 0 bases from J, with 10 bases between. The length of the CDR3 is 14 residues. In germline, CDR1 is NSHNY, CDR2 SYGAGN. The part of the CDR3 DNA that was read is TGTGCCAGCAGGTTACAGGGTAGTGCAGAA. Its protein is CASRLQGSAE. The whole CDR3 protein reads CASRLQGSAETLYF.

This clone was seen many times. The listed genes are named as in mouse. Coverage ceases 4 residues before the CDR3 finishes, and the germline J gene fills in the end. This chain connects TRBV13-3 to TRBJ2-1; D is ambiguous. Germline V gene lookup returns CDR1 NNHDY and CDR2 SYVADS. Trimming took off 2 bases at V and 0 bases at J, with 6 bases between the two ends. The CDR3 length is 14 residues. CDR3 sequence reads: CASSEDYNYAEQFF. The covered CDR3 bases are TGTGCCAGCAGTGAAGACTATAACTATGCT.

Points on this clone: Gene labels here are mouse ones. Coverage ceases 4 residues before the CDR3 finishes, and the germline J gene fills in the end. The gene calls are TRBV12-2 and TRBJ2-5, with D possibly TRBD1 on 6 matching bases. The CDR3 has 14 residues. Germline V lookup: CDR1 SGHLS, CDR2 HYDKME. V dropped 0 bases and J dropped 2 bases, with 8 bases sitting between them. Incomplete CDR3 DNA: TGTGCCAGCTCTCTCGGAGGGGGCCAAGAC. Its protein is CASSLGGGQD. The whole CDR3 sequence is CASSLGGGQDTQYF.

About this clone: Germline and genes: mouse. The sequence runs out 4 residues before the end of the CDR3; the remainder is reconstructed from the germline J gene. The rearrangement uses TRBV19 and TRBJ2-4; D gene ambiguous. V lost 5 bases, J lost 1 base, and 5 bases lay in between. Germline V gives CDR1 FNHDT, CDR2 SITEND (reference sequence). This CDR3 is built from 12 residues. The CDR3 protein is CASSSRQNTLYF. Incomplete CDR3 DNA: TGTGCCAGCAGCTCCCGTCAAAAC. Drawing the rest from reference TRBV19 and TRBJ2-4, the complete variable domain is GGIITQTPKFLIGQEGQKLTLKCQQNFNHDTMYWYRQDSGKGLRLIYYSITENDLQKGDLSEGYDASREKKSSFSLTVTSAQKNEMAVFLCASSSRQNTLYFGAGTRLSVL.

For this clone: The genes are named according to mouse. The read ends 4 residues shy of where the CDR3 ends; the end is completed using the germline J gene. The chain has TRBV17 and TRBJ2-2; 9 nucleotides match TRBD2. Trimming cost V 5 bases and J 0 bases; bases outside gene matches: 4. Germline loops: CDR1 MNHDT, CDR2 YYDKIL. The CDR3 totals 16 residues. The sequenced CDR3 bases are TGTGCTAGCAGTGAGGGGACTGGGACAAACACCGGG. Amino acids: CASSEGTGTNTG. The whole CDR3 protein is CASSEGTGTNTGQLYF.